Included here is one TCR beta chain sequence, with context. Its antigen remains unidentified. A marrow graft followed busulfan-fludarabine conditioning, with cyclophosphamide on days +3 and +4. Measured with immunoSEQ multiplex PCR; TCRdb has only the in-frame clones, and not every one. The table has about 19,000 clones, less than 80% seen once. Trimming shortened V by 5 bases and J by 0 bases, and 5 bases separated the two germline ends. CDR3 size: 12 residues. The germline V gene has CDR1 SGHAT and CDR2 FQNNGV. The record originates from a study of T cells after posttransplantation cyclophosphamide. Broader study findings: Tissue-infiltrating T cells from skin or gut overlapped little with blood T cells. Donor CD8+ memory clones often dominated recipient blood repertoires at later times.

Source: PBMCs, taken after an allogeneic stem cell transplant with post-transplant cyclophosphamide. The genes are TRBV11-2 and TRBJ2-7, with D uncertain. This TCR was sampled from a male patient aged 25-45 years who received an allogeneic stem cell transplant from a related donor, was CMV-positive, and had acute GVHD only. The graft donor may have given rise to some T cells. The CDR3 DNA reads TGTGCCAGCAGCCCGTCCTCCTACGAGCAGTACTTC. The encoded protein is CASSPSSYEQYF.